One TCR beta chain is described in this entry. What it binds is unknown. Generated by immunoSEQ multiplex PCR, the TCRdb table keeps only in-frame clones and is missing some. This sample has under 100,000 clones; about four fifths occur once, and the top ten carry roughly 0.83%. The data stem from a study of graft-versus-host responses after intestinal transplantation. Study-level information: Grafts that recipients had were multivisceral, liver-intestinal, or isolated intestinal transplants. Study-wide results and caveats: Among circulating GvH clones, peak levels were associated with early post-transplant declines in HvG clones.

The germline gives CDR1 MDHEN, CDR2 SYDVKM. V shed 5 bases, J shed 5 bases, and the junction held 12 bases outside the gene matches. The CDR3 totals 17 residues. The sequences come from unstimulated CD4+ T cells sorted from spleen or lymph node cells, collected before intestinal transplant. The chain combines TRBV28 with TRBJ2-7, with TRBD2 matching over 13 bases. The TCR was taken from a human donor who received an intestinal transplant. Written as DNA, the CDR3 is TGTGCCAGCAGTCCCCAGGTCACTAGCGGGAGGGGTGACGAGCAGTACTTC. Translation gives CASSPQVTSGRGDEQYF.